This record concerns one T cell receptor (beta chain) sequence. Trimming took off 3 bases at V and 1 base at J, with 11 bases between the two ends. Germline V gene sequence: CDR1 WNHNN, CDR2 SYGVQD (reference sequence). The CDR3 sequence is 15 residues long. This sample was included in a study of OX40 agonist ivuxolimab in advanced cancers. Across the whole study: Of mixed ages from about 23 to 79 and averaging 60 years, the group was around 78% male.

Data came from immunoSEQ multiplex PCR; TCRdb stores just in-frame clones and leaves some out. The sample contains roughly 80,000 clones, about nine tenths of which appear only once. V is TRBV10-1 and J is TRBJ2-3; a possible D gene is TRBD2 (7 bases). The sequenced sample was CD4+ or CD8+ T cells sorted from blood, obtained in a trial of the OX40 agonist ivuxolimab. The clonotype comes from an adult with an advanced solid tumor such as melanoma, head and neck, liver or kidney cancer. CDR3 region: CASSEGGAGTDTQYF. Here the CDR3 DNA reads TGCGCCAGCAGTGAAGGGGGGGCTGGCACAGATACGCAGTATTTT.